This T cell receptor beta chain was found in a study of CD8 T cells in Susac syndrome. Random hexamers primed reverse transcription of about 0.5 to 1 ug RNA. TCRdb re-called the immunoSEQ multiplex PCR reads with MiXCR, one entry per CDR3 protein. The table has around 170,000 distinct CDR3 sequences, approximately 95% seen once. Trimming removed 6 bases at V and 6 bases at J, with 35 bases between. CDR3 length: 19 residues. Germline values: CDR1 SQVTM, CDR2 ANQGSEA. This clonotype appeared a single time. The chain is built from TRBV29-1 and TRBJ1-1, with D possibly matching TRBD1 (6 bases). The source is a human donor with Susac syndrome. Input material: CD8+ T cells from PBMCs. In DNA, the CDR3 is TGCAGCGTCCCCCCTGTGGCAGGGCGTTCGGGGGCAGTAGGGCCTGAAGCTTTCTTT. Translation: CSVPPVAGRSGAVGPEAFF.